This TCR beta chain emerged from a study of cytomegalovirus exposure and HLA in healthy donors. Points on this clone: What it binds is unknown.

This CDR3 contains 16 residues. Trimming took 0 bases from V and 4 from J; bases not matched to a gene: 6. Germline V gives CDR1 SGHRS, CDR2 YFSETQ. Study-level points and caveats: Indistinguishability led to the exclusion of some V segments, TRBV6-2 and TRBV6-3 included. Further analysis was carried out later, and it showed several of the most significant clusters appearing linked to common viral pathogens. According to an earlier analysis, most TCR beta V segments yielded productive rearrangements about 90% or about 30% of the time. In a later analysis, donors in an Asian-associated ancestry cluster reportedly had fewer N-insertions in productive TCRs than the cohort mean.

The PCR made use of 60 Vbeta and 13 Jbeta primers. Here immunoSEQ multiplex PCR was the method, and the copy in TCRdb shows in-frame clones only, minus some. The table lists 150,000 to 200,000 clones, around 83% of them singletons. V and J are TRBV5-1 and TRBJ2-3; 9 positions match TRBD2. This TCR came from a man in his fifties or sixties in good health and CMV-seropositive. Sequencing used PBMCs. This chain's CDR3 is CASSLGSGSWADTQYF. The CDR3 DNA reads TGCGCCAGCAGCTTGGGTAGCGGGAGCTGGGCAGATACGCAGTATTTT.